This TCR beta chain was captured in a study of shared clonotypes between healthy human individuals (TCRdb year 2020). Describing the broader study: A few men and two women, aged 18 to 49 years, made up the cohort. For each donor, CD4 naive and CD4 memory were each run on three plates, CD8 naive on two plates, and CD8 memory on one plate. Blood TCR repertoires of several healthy adults were deeply sequenced to estimate repertoire size and the extent of clonotype sharing between individuals. To increase sequencing depth and limit assay-specific biases, different laboratories used diverse techniques to prepare libraries and sequence TCR repertoires. Each donor's leukapheresis produced roughly between roughly 0.94 and 9.5 billion PBMCs.

On this clone: Which antigen it targets is not known. No per-base quality is available; no much larger clone lies one base away.

Using the deep immunoSEQ assay, multiplex PCR amplified TCR CDR3 regions from genomic DNA. Extracted genomic DNA from each cell subset was spread evenly across all wells of several immunoSEQ 96-well plates, with each plate serving as a replicate. Each replicate PCR for sorted subsets received roughly 0.2 ug genomic DNA, equal to tens of thousands of T cell genomes. Purified libraries were measured with a Qubit 3.0 fluorometer, size-checked on a Bioanalyzer 2100, and measured again with the KAPA Library Quantification kit. Every immunoSEQ 96-well plate was sequenced on a dedicated single-read 150-cycle Illumina NextSeq 550 flow cell. The authors' analysis ran thus. Because the immunoSEQ output held only junctional sequences and lacked quality scores, the filtering could not match the filtering applied to full-length reads. To assign V/J genes and CDR3, sequences were annotated against IMGT germline references using PyIR, a Python wrapper for IgBLAST v1.9. Any read was removed if the V/J assignment was weak (E-value above 1e-6), the CDR3 was missing, or the read contained stop codons, out-of-frame junctions, or ambiguous translated residues. V3J clonotypes were defined by identical inferred V gene, J gene, and CDR3 amino acid sequence. Percentage overlap between repertoires was computed as shared unique clonotypes divided by the size of the smaller repertoire. Repertoire richness was assessed with RTK rarefaction, the Chao1 estimator, and Recon v2.1 estimates of unobserved clonotypes. Generation probabilities were computed with OLGA for all TCRbeta clonotypes obtained by the gDNA method from a handful of donors. TCRdb took over this immuneACCESS table, retaining in-frame rearrangements with V and J assigned. Such tables are incomplete; in checked studies, under half of the missing clones stem from an unresolved V gene, and the remainder is unexplained. V and J calls and clone size are as listed in that table; D and trimming were resolved from the DNA. Across this sample there are roughly 2 million clones, with over 85% seen only once. Approximately 1.2% of the sample is in the top ten clones.

The CDR3 goes from the cysteine to the phenylalanine over 14 residues. Only the CDR3 region is kept as DNA, spanning 42 bases read in frame from base 1. As encoded in the germline V gene, CDR1 is SGHVS while CDR2 is FNYEAQ. The trim is 5 bases for V and 5 bases for J, with a gap of 15 bases between the germline ends. General conclusions and limits of the study: Rarefaction of sorted-subset datasets indicated incomplete sequencing despite the large sequencing depth. Clonotypes shared by all four sorted-subset donors showed higher generation probabilities than non-shared clonotypes. Sharing across a few donors was observed for around 5% of naive CD4, less than 4% of naive CD8, 2.3% of memory CD4, and roughly 0.43% of memory CD8 clonotypes. Because the study included only a small number of donors, the genetic and exposure-history diversity represented was limited. Larger estimated clonotype richness was generally found for naive subsets than for memory subsets. Sampling was restricted to blood, and TCR repertoires in tissues likely differ from the TCR repertoires found in blood. Based on pairwise subsampling, the degree of clonotype sharing among donors was expected to be affected by sequencing depth.

CD8 naive samples were CD45RO-negative cells positively selected for CCR7, giving a CD45RA+CCR7+ population that excluded TemRA cells. The donors were healthy, HIV-negative adults who had no recently reported acute infections or vaccinations. Every donor was a Caucasian adult residing in Nashville, Tennessee, USA. Blood was collected by leukapheresis, and PBMCs were isolated by Ficoll-Histopaque density gradient centrifugation and then cryopreserved in liquid nitrogen vapor phase. Analytical flow cytometry was used to check the purity and quantity of every magnetically sorted T cell population. Genomic DNA was isolated from each sorted fraction and quantified by UV absorbance on a Nanodrop 2000c.

The source material was naive CD8+ T cells sorted from blood. The sample's cell subset or site label is to be understood as: CD45RA+CCR7+. This sequence uses TRBV7-6 and TRBJ2-5; the D gene is possibly TRBD1 or TRBD2, each agreeing over 5 bases. The TCR originated in a man aged 18 to 35 in good health. The CDR3 reads CASSRGAGWETQYF. Read as DNA, the sequence is TGTGCCAGCAGCCGAGGGGCGGGTTGGGAGACCCAGTACTTC.